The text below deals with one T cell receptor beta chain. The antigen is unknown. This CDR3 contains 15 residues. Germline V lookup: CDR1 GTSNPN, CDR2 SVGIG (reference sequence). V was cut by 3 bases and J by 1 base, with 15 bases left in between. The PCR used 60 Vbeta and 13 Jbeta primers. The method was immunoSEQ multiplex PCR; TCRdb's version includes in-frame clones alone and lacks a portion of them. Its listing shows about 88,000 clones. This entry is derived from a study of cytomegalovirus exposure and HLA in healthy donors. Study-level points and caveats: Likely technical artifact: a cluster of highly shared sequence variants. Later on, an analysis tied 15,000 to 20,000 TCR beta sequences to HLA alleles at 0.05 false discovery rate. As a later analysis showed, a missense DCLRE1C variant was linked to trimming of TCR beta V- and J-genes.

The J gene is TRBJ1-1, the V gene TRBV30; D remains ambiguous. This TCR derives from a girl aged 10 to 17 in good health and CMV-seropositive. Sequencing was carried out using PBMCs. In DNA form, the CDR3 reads TGTGCCTGGAGCCTGACACGGGGTTGGAACACTGAAGCTTTCTTT. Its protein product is CAWSLTRGWNTEAFF.